This TCR beta chain came from a study of Graves' ophthalmopathy and Graves' hyperthyroidism. Establishment of the diagnosis relied upon clinical symptoms, serum thyroxine, TRAb, thyroid ultrasound and orbital computed tomography. Study findings and constraints: The authors also found most expanded thyroid clonotypes above 0.001 frequency in blood. Discrimination between ophthalmopathy and stable hyperthyroidism by a 13-signature model showed 85% to 90% sensitivity and 70% to 84% specificity.

From RNA, the CDR3 regions of TCR beta chains were amplified and sequenced. Second-round multiplex PCR came after a first-round RT-PCR that employed HTBI primers. One entry per CDR3 protein, called by TCRdb with MiXCR from the multiplex PCR reads. The sample lists over a million distinct CDR3 sequences; 35% to 45% were seen once. As concerns this clonotype: The antigen remains unidentified.

Germline loops: CDR1 MDHEN, CDR2 SYDVKM. The CDR3 totals 14 residues. V lost 5 bases, J lost 5 bases, and 7 bases stayed unmatched. V gene TRBV28 combines with J gene TRBJ2-5; the match to TRBD2 covers 8 bases. This receptor was obtained from an adult man with Graves' hyperthyroidism. The sample comprised peripheral blood or thyroid tissue (not recorded which). CDR3 sequence reads: CASSRAGEWETQYF. As DNA, the CDR3 is TGTGCCAGCAGTCGAGCGGGAGAGTGGGAGACCCAGTACTTC.